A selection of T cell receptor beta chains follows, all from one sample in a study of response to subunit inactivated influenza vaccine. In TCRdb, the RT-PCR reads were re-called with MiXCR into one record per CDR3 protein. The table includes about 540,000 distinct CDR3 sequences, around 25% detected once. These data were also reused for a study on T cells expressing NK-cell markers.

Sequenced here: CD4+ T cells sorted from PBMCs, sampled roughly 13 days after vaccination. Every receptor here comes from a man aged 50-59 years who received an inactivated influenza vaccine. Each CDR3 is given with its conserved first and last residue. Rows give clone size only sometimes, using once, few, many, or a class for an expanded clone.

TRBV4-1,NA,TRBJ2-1,CASSPLITSGAYNEQFF
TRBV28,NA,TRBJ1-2,CASSLGVGSYGYTF
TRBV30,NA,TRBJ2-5,CAWSAGSGQETQYF
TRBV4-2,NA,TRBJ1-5,CASSQDQGGGQPQHF
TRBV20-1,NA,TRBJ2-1,CSASYWQDPREQFF
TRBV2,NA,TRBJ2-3,CASRPGLAERTDTQYF
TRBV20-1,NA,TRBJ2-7,CSARDKGRVWYEQYF
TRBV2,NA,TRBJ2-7,CASSDDYYEQYF
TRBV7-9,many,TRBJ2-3,CASRPNSGRALDTQYF
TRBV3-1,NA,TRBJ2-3,CASSQGPGRTADTQYF
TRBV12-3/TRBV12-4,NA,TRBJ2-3,CASSLTVRGTDTQYF
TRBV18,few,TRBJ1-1,CASRLISRTEAFF
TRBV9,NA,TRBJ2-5,CASSTSLAEQETQYF
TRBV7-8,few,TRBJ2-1,CASSKREGSFGEQFF
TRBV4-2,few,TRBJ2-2,CASSQRILAGAGGELFF
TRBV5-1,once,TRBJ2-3,CASSPGQGRGTDTQYF
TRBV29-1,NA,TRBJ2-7,CSVESLAGSYEQYF
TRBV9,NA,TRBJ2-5,CASSVGVLDQETQYF
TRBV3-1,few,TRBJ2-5,CASSQSGLAPRETQYF
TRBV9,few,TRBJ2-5,CASSGWMGETQYF
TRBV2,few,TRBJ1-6,CARRTTQSPLHF
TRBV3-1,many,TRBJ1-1,CASSHPGTGVNTEAFF
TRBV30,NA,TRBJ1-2,CARQQGGYGYTF
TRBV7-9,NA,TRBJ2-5,CASSRGAYVAQETQYF
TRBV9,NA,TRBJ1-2,CASSAQQVGYTF
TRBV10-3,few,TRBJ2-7,CAISEWDREQYF
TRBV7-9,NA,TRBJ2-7,CASSSRTGGEYF
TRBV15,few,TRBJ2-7,CATSSPTGGATYEQYF
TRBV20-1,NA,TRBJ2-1,CSARVLAGGLNEQFF
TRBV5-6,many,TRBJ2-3,CASSPWTSEDTQYF
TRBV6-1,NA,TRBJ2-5,CASKGLAGPHQETQYF
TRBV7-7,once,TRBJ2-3,CASSSGETDTQYF
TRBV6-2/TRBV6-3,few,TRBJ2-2,CASSDYLTGELVF
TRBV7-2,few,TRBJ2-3,CASSFPTGTSGVF
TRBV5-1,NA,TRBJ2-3,CASSGEGLDTQYF
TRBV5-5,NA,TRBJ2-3,CASSFVPKSTDTQYF
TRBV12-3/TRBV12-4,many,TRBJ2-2,CASSLALNTGELFF
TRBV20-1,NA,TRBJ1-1,CSAGGSMNTEAFF
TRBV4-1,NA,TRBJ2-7,CASSQLPGQFYEQYF
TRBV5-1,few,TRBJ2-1,CASSLEFRGSEQFF
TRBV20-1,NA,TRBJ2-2,CSALDRVNAGELFF
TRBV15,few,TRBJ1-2,CATKRVTEQGPYGYTF
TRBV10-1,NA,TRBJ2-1,CASSDRQQGSSYNEQFF
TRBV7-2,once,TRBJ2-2,CASTQNPGQNTGELFF
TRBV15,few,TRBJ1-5,CATERAEIETGAGQGQPQHF
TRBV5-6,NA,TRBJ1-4,CASSRKVGEKLFF
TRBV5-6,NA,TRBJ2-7,CASSPTAAPGQLLYEQYF
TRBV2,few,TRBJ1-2,CASRNGPNYGYTF
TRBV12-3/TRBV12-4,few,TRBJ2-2,CASSTSGVNTGELFF
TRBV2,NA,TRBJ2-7,CASSDPMAPADEQYF